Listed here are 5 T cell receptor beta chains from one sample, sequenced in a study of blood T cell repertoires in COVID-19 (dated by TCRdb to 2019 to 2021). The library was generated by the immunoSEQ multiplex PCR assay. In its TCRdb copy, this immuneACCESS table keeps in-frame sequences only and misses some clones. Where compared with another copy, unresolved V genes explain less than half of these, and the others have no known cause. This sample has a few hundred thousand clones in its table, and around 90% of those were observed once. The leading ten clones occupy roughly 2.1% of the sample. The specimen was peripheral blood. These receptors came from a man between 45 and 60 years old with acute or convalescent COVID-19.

CDR3 bases: TGTGCCACCAGCAGAGAACCTCAGGGACTAGTCGGTGAGCAGTTCTTC. As protein: CATSREPQGLVGEQFF. The V and J genes are TRBV15 and TRBJ2-1; 8 positions match TRBD2. Germline CDR1 LNHNV, CDR2 YYDKDF (reference sequence). The CDR3 runs 16 residues. V lost 0 bases and J lost 9; bases outside the gene matches: 10.

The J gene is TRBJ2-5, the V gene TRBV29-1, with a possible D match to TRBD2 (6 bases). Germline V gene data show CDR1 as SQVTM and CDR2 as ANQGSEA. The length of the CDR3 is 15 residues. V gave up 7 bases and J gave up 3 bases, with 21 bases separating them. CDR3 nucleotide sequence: TGCAGCGCCAGGGACTTCCCTTCCCCCGAAGAGACCCAGTACTTC. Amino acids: CSARDFPSPEETQYF. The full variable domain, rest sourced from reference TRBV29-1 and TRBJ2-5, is SAVISQKPSRDICQRGTSLTIQCQVDSQVTMMFWYRQQPGQSLTLIATANQGSEATYESGFVIDKFPISRPNLTFSTLTVSNMSPEDSSIYLCSARDFPSPEETQYFGPGTRLLVL.

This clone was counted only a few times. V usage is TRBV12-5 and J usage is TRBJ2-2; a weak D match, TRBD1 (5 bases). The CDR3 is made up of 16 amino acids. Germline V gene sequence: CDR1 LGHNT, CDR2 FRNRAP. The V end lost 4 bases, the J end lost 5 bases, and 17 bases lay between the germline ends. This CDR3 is CASGSNNGHHTGELFF. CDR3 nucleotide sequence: TGTGCTAGTGGTTCGAACAACGGACATCATACCGGGGAGCTGTTTTTT.

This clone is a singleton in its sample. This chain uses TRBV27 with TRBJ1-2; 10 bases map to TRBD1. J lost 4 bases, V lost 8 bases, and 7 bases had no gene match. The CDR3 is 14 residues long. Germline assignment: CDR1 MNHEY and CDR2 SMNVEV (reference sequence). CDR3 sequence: CASGWDRGLYGYTF. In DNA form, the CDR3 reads TGTGCCAGCGGATGGGACAGGGGACTCTATGGCTACACCTTC.

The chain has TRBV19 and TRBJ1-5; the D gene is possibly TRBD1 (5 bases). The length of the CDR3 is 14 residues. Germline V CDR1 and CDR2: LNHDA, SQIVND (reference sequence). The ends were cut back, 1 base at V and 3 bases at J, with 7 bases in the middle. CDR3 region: CASSIVGANQPQHF. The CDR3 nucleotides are TGTGCCAGTAGTATAGTTGGGGCCAATCAGCCCCAGCATTTT.